These 23 T cell receptor beta chains share one sample of origin, sequenced in a study of shared clonotypes between healthy human individuals. Naive CD8 cells, CD45RO-negative and positively selected for CCR7, excluded terminally differentiated effector memory CD45RA+ cells. The method was immunoSEQ multiplex PCR; TCRdb's version includes in-frame clones alone and lacks a portion of them. Here the sample spans around 1.9 million clones, under 95% being singletons. Material for sequencing was naive CD8+ T cells from PBMCs. Receptor source: a young man in good health. Some clones in this sample may be carry-over from other donors' samples.

The V and J genes are TRBV6-6 and TRBJ2-7; a possible D gene is TRBD1 (5 bases). CDR1 and CDR2 from the germline V gene are MNHNY and SVGAGI (reference sequence). There are 13 residues in the CDR3. V lost 4 bases, J lost 2 bases, and 9 bases lay in between. The CDR3 region has the DNA TGTGCCAGCAGTTTCCCGGACACCTACGAGCAGTACTTC. Its translation: CASSFPDTYEQYF.

This clone was counted once. Additional DNA sequences in this sample encode the identical CDR3. V gene TRBV27 combines with J gene TRBJ2-1; possibly TRBD2 for D (5 bases). CDR1 is MNHEY and CDR2 is SMNVEV in the germline V gene (reference sequence). Trimming shortened V by 5 bases and J by 5 bases, and 7 bases separated the two germline ends. The CDR3 has 12 residues. This chain's CDR3 is CASSPGNNEQFF. CDR3 bases: TGTGCCAGCAGTCCCGGGAACAATGAGCAGTTCTTC.

The chain combines TRBV28 with TRBJ2-1, with no clear D. Trimming cost V 5 bases and J 3 bases, with 11 bases left between them. The CDR3 has 14 residues. Looked up from germline, CDR1 is MDHEN and CDR2 is SYDVKM. CDR3 sequence reads: CASSPTGGYNEQFF. In DNA, the CDR3 is TGTGCCAGCAGTCCGACCGGCGGCTACAATGAGCAGTTCTTC.

The chain recombines TRBV7-8 with TRBJ1-2; D not certain. Germline lookup yields CDR1 SGHVS and CDR2 FQNEAQ. The V and J ends lost 7 bases and 0 bases respectively, with 12 bases between them. The CDR3 has 14 residues. The CDR3 bases are TGTGCCAGCACCGCGCAGATCTCTAACTATGGCTACACCTTC. It is translated as CASTAQISNYGYTF.

Worth noting for this clone: The sample carries other DNA sequences with the same CDR3. The genes are TRBV9 and TRBJ2-1, with TRBD2 identical over 7 bases. The junction had 2 bases not matched to a gene; V was cut back by 0 bases and J by 2 bases. This CDR3 is built from 15 residues. Germline assignment: CDR1 SGDLS and CDR2 YYNGEE. CDR3 coding DNA: TGTGCCAGCAGCGTAGGCGGGAGCACCTACAATGAGCAGTTCTTC. Protein sequence: CASSVGGSTYNEQFF.

The chain combines TRBV28 with TRBJ1-5, with D tentatively TRBD1 (5 bases). This CDR3 spans 14 amino acids. Per the germline V gene, CDR1 is MDHEN and CDR2 is SYDVKM. V was trimmed by 8 bases and J by 0 bases, leaving 11 bases between them. In DNA form, the CDR3 reads TGTGCCAGCGATCCGGGACCTAGCAATCAGCCCCAGCATTTT. Its protein is CASDPGPSNQPQHF.

This chain joins TRBV19 and TRBJ2-6, with D maybe TRBD1 (5 bases). This CDR3 contains 16 residues. The V end was cut by 0 bases, the J end by 1 base, with 7 bases between. Germline loops: CDR1 LNHDA, CDR2 SQIVND (reference sequence). This CDR3 reads CASSIDRTSGANVLTF. The DNA for the CDR3 is TGTGCCAGTAGTATAGACCGGACATCTGGGGCCAACGTCCTGACTTTC.

CDR3 sequence reads: CASSVAGGLNTEAFF. Written as DNA, the CDR3 is TGCGCCAGCAGTGTGGCAGGGGGCTTGAACACTGAAGCTTTCTTT. V and J are TRBV10-2 and TRBJ1-1; TRBD1 agrees at 8 bases. The CDR3 is made up of 15 amino acids. CDR1 is WSHSY, CDR2 SAAADI, per germline. With 4 bases clipped from V and 0 bases from J, the junction kept 4 bases outside the gene matches.

This chain connects TRBV25-1 to TRBJ2-7; 7 nucleotides agree with TRBD1. This CDR3 contains 15 residues. V dropped 2 bases and J dropped 3; count of bases not matched to a gene: 7. Germline assignment: CDR1 MGHDK and CDR2 SYGVNS. The CDR3 loop is CASSEVGGRNYEQYF. The CDR3 DNA is TGTGCCAGCAGTGAAGTAGGGGGCCGTAACTACGAGCAGTACTTC.

The chain employs TRBV28 and TRBJ2-1, with 7 positions matching TRBD2. Germline V gene lookup returns CDR1 MDHEN and CDR2 SYDVKM. V shed 3 bases, J shed 5 bases, and the junction held 4 bases outside the gene matches. CDR3 length: 14 residues. The CDR3 sequence: CASSLRDYNNEQFF. The CDR3 region has the DNA TGTGCCAGCAGTTTGAGGGACTACAACAATGAGCAGTTCTTC.

This clone was seen a single time. This chain uses TRBV11-2 with TRBJ2-5, with D possibly being TRBD2 (6 bases). The V end was cut by 1 base, the J end by 2 bases, with 11 bases between. The CDR3 totals 15 residues. Germline V CDR1 and CDR2: SGHAT, FQNNGV. The CDR3 DNA reads as TGTGCCAGCAGCTTAGGCGGGAACAGACAAGAGACCCAGTACTTC. This translates into CASSLGGNRQETQYF.

The rearrangement uses TRBV7-9 and TRBJ2-7; perhaps TRBD1 as D (6 bases). V was shortened by 5 bases and J by 6 bases, with 17 bases between the two germline ends. CDR3 length equals 14 residues. Looked up from germline, CDR1 is SEHNR and CDR2 is FQNEAQ (reference sequence). The CDR3 DNA reads as TGTGCCAGCAGCCCGACGACAGGCGGCGGCGAGCAGTACTTC. The encoded protein is CASSPTTGGGEQYF. Full variable domain (missing parts from reference TRBV7-9 and TRBJ2-7): DTGVSQNPRHKITKRGQNVTFRCDPISEHNRLYWYRQTLGQGPEFLTYFQNEAQLEKSRLLSDRFSAERPKGSFSTLEIQRTEQGDSAMYLCASSPTTGGGEQYFGPGTRLTVT.

The chain links TRBV7-7 to TRBJ2-1, with a possible D match to TRBD2 (5 bases). V shed 5 bases and J shed 9 bases, with 14 bases lying between them. The CDR3 runs 13 residues. The V gene's germline CDR1 is SSHAT and CDR2 FNYEAQ (reference sequence). The CDR3 spells CASSPIRGSEQFF. The CDR3 DNA reads as TGTGCCAGCAGCCCGATCCGCGGGTCTGAGCAGTTCTTC.

The chain is built from TRBV19 and TRBJ2-2, with TRBD1 identical over 9 bases. The germline V gene encodes CDR1 LNHDA and CDR2 SQIVND (reference sequence). This CDR3 region has 15 residues. With V trimmed by 5 bases and J by 0 bases, 1 base remained unmatched. CDR3 residues: CASSRDRANTGELFF. The CDR3 DNA sequence: TGTGCCAGTAGTCGGGACAGGGCGAACACCGGGGAGCTGTTTTTT. Full variable domain (missing parts from reference TRBV19 and TRBJ2-2): DGGITQSPKYLFRKEGQNVTLSCEQNLNHDAMYWYRQDPGQGLRLIYYSQIVNDFQKGDIAEGYSVSREKKESFPLTVTSAQKNPTAFYLCASSRDRANTGELFFGEGSRLTVL.

The chain combines TRBV9 with TRBJ2-5, with TRBD2 matching over 11 bases. The V and J ends lost 4 bases and 1 base, in that order; junction bases with no gene match: 3. CDR3 length equals 15 residues. Germline loops: CDR1 SGDLS, CDR2 YYNGEE. The CDR3 coding sequence is TGTGCCAGCAGCCCGACTAGCGGGATCCAAGAGACCCAGTACTTC. It yields the protein CASSPTSGIQETQYF.

This clone occurred once. The V gene is TRBV27, the J gene TRBJ2-2, with D uncertain. Germline V gene sequence: CDR1 MNHEY, CDR2 SMNVEV (reference sequence). The CDR3 runs to 13 residues. V was cut by 7 bases and J by 4 bases, with 10 bases left in between. Here the CDR3 DNA reads TGTGCCAGCAAGCCCCCCCGCACCGGGGAGCTGTTTTTT. Residues: CASKPPRTGELFF.

Remarks on this clone: This sample also contains other DNA sequences that code for the same CDR3. The chain joins TRBV7-6 to TRBJ1-3; TRBD1 matches 7 bases. This CDR3 region has 15 residues. Germline CDR1 is SGHVS and CDR2 is FNYEAQ. After removal of 1 base from V and 4 bases from J, the junction contained 4 bases not matched to a gene. The CDR3 loop reads CASSLDRGRGNTIYF. CDR3 nucleotides: TGTGCCAGCAGCTTAGATAGGGGGCGCGGAAACACCATATATTTT.

The CDR3 is CASSRSVQGAKNIQYF. CDR3 DNA: TGCGCCAGCAGTCGCTCGGTACAGGGAGCCAAAAACATTCAGTACTTC. The V gene is TRBV4-1, the J gene TRBJ2-4; a possible D gene is TRBD1 (6 bases). Trimming removed 6 bases at V and 0 bases at J, with 15 bases between. The CDR3 loop spans 16 amino acids. The germline gives CDR1 MGHRA, CDR2 YSYEKL.

V and J are TRBV28 and TRBJ2-7; 7 bases are a match to TRBD1. This CDR3 comprises 15 residues. The V segment lost 4 bases and the J segment 5 bases; nucleotides outside the gene matches: 11. Germline CDR1 reads MDHEN; CDR2 reads SYDVKM. CDR3: CASSSPRRGFDEQYF. CDR3 bases: TGTGCCAGCAGTTCCCCTCGCAGGGGGTTTGACGAGCAGTACTTC.

V usage is TRBV6-4 and J usage is TRBJ2-1; TRBD1 agrees at 8 bases. Germline loops: CDR1 MRHNA, CDR2 SNTAGT. V was pared by 4 bases and J by 2 bases, with 7 bases of the junction left unmatched. The CDR3 is 16 residues long. CDR3 amino acids: CASSAPGQVPYNEQFF. The CDR3, as DNA: TGTGCCAGCAGTGCCCCGGGACAGGTACCCTACAATGAGCAGTTCTTC.

The chain couples TRBV25-1 to TRBJ1-2; D is unresolved. V was pared by 3 bases and J by 3 bases, with 11 bases between. CDR3 length equals 14 residues. Germline V gene data show CDR1 as MGHDK and CDR2 as SYGVNS. The CDR3 DNA is TGTGCCAGCAGTGATGGTTCACACTACTATGGCTACACCTTC. It codes for CASSDGSHYYGYTF.

In the case of this clone: The same CDR3 can be traced to other DNA sequences in this sample. The V call is TRBV7-9, the J call TRBJ2-7, with D uncertain. Trimming removed 4 bases from V and 2 bases from J, with 6 bases in between. The CDR3 consists of 12 residues. Germline CDR1 reads SEHNR; CDR2 reads FQNEAQ (reference sequence). The CDR3 DNA reads TGTGCCAGCAGCTCTCCCCCCTACGAGCAGTACTTC. Protein: CASSSPPYEQYF.

The J gene is TRBJ1-4, the V gene TRBV4-3; no firm D call. Trimming removed 4 bases at V and 7 bases at J, with 13 bases between. The germline V gene has CDR1 LGHNA and CDR2 YSLEER. This CDR3 has 14 amino acids. This chain's CDR3 is CASSPRLGGEKLFF. CDR3 nucleotide sequence: TGCGCCAGCAGCCCCCGATTGGGCGGTGAAAAACTGTTTTTT.